This record concerns one T cell receptor beta chain sequence. V gave up 8 bases and J gave up 0 bases; unmatched junction bases: 7. This CDR3 has 14 residues. Germline CDR1 and CDR2: LNHDA and SQIVND (reference sequence). The source of the sample is a study of blood T cell repertoires in COVID-19. Study summary: Nucleic acid was either cDNA or gDNA, and it came from T cells, B-cell-depleted T cells, or PBMCs.

Libraries were prepared by immunoSEQ multiplex PCR; TCRdb keeps only in-frame clonotypes and omits some of them. The sample holds about 56,000 clones, around 82% seen once. The chain uses TRBV19 and TRBJ2-7, with TRBD1 identical over 7 bases. Sequencing was carried out using peripheral blood. The receptor's source is a woman over 75 with acute or convalescent COVID-19. This CDR3 is CASGGQASSYEQYF. The CDR3 coding sequence is TGTGCCAGTGGCGGACAGGCGAGCTCCTACGAGCAGTACTTC.